This T cell receptor beta chain was retrieved from a study of technical replicates of blood from a handful of donors. There are 15 residues in the CDR3. The V gene end was trimmed by 4 bases and the J gene end by 7 bases; junction bases not matched to a gene: 5. Germline-derived CDR1 and CDR2 are LGHNA and YNFKEQ. The method was immunoSEQ multiplex PCR; TCRdb's version includes in-frame clones alone and lacks a portion of them. The profile shows roughly 66,000 clones, approximately 83% of them singletons. The gene calls are TRBV4-2 and TRBJ2-1, with 12 bases fitting TRBD2. Sequenced material: PBMCs. The source of this sequence is a human donor in good health. Some clones in this sample may be carry-over from other donors' samples. The DNA for the CDR3 is TGTGCCAGCAGCCGGACTAGCGGGACCTTGAATGAGCAGTTCTTC. Protein: CASSRTSGTLNEQFF.